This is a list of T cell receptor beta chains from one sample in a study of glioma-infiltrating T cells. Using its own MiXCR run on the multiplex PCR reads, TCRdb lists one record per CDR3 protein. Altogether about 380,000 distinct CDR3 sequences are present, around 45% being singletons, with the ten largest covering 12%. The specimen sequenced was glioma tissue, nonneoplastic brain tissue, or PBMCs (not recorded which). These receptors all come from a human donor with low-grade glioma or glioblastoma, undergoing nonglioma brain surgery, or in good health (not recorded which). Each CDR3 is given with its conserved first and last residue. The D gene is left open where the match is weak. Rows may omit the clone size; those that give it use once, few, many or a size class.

CDR3 protein: CASSYDRGLYEQYF; CDR3 DNA: TGTGCCAGCAGTTACGACAGGGGCCTATACGAGCAGTACTTC; D gene: TRBD1; V gene: TRBV6-6; clone size: few; J gene: TRBJ2-7
CDR3 protein: CASSQNHETYEQYF; CDR3 DNA: TGTGCCAGCAGCCAGAACCACGAGACTTACGAGCAGTACTTC; D gene: .; V gene: TRBV3-1; clone size: .; J gene: TRBJ2-7
CDR3 protein: CSARETGIVSNEQFF; CDR3 DNA: TGCAGTGCTAGAGAGACAGGGATTGTAAGCAATGAGCAGTTCTTC; D gene: TRBD1; V gene: TRBV20-1; clone size: few; J gene: TRBJ2-1
CDR3 protein: CASSVGTGSSAETQYF; CDR3 DNA: TGCGCCAGCAGCGTCGGGACAGGGAGTTCGGCAGAGACCCAGTACTTC; D gene: TRBD1; V gene: TRBV5-1; clone size: .; J gene: TRBJ2-5
CDR3 protein: CASSTSGSRETQYF; CDR3 DNA: TGTGCCAGCAGTACTAGCGGGAGTAGAGAGACCCAGTACTTC; D gene: TRBD2; V gene: TRBV28; clone size: many; J gene: TRBJ2-5
CDR3 protein: CASSQTGQGDGYTF; CDR3 DNA: TGTGCCAGCAGCCAAACGGGACAGGGGGATGGCTACACCTTC; D gene: TRBD1; V gene: TRBV7-3; clone size: once; J gene: TRBJ1-2
CDR3 protein: CASRPGGAGYTF; CDR3 DNA: TGTGCCAGCAGACCGGGGGGAGCTGGCTACACCTTC; D gene: .; V gene: TRBV28; clone size: many; J gene: TRBJ1-2
CDR3 protein: CSDRARGPYEQYF; CDR3 DNA: TGCAGTGATAGAGCCAGGGGGCCCTACGAGCAGTACTTC; D gene: TRBD1; V gene: TRBV20-1; clone size: .; J gene: TRBJ2-7
CDR3 protein: CASSPGWNYEQYF; CDR3 DNA: TGTGCCAGCAGCCCAGGGTGGAACTACGAGCAGTACTTC; D gene: .; V gene: TRBV28; clone size: .; J gene: TRBJ2-7
CDR3 protein: CASSPLAATDTQYF; CDR3 DNA: TGTGCCAGCAGCCCTCTCGCGGCCACAGATACGCAGTATTTT; D gene: .; V gene: TRBV6-1; clone size: .; J gene: TRBJ2-3
CDR3 protein: CASSLAGINQPQHF; CDR3 DNA: TGTGCCAGCAGTTTAGCGGGAATCAATCAGCCCCAGCATTTT; D gene: .; V gene: TRBV27; clone size: many; J gene: TRBJ1-5
CDR3 protein: CASSYSPGGSYGYTF; CDR3 DNA: TGTGCCAGCAGTTACTCGCCAGGCGGTAGTTATGGCTACACCTTC; D gene: .; V gene: TRBV6-5; clone size: many; J gene: TRBJ1-2
CDR3 protein: CASSGQGSTYEQYF; CDR3 DNA: TGTGCCAGCAGTGGACAGGGGAGTACCTACGAGCAGTACTTC; D gene: TRBD1; V gene: TRBV2; clone size: few; J gene: TRBJ2-7
CDR3 protein: CASSIIHEGTGNTIYF; CDR3 DNA: TGTGCCAGTAGTATCATACATGAGGGGACTGGAAACACCATATATTTT; D gene: .; V gene: TRBV19; clone size: .; J gene: TRBJ1-3
CDR3 protein: CASSLAGVADF; CDR3 DNA: TGTGCCAGCAGCTTAGCGGGGGTTGCTGACTTC; D gene: .; V gene: TRBV7-2; clone size: few; J gene: TRBJ2-7
CDR3 protein: CASSLARGGAEAFF; CDR3 DNA: TGTGCCAGCAGCTTGGCCCGGGGTGGAGCAGAAGCTTTCTTT; D gene: .; V gene: TRBV5-5; clone size: .; J gene: TRBJ1-1
CDR3 protein: CASSHPLRGRNTEAFF; CDR3 DNA: TGCGCCAGCAGCCACCCTCTGCGGGGGAGGAACACTGAAGCTTTCTTT; D gene: .; V gene: TRBV4-1; clone size: few; J gene: TRBJ1-1
CDR3 protein: CASSYSRGFTYEQYF; CDR3 DNA: TGTGCCAGCAGTTACTCTCGGGGGTTTACCTACGAGCAGTACTTC; D gene: .; V gene: TRBV6-2/TRBV6-3; clone size: .; J gene: TRBJ2-7
CDR3 protein: CASSPPFGRRTSTDTQYF; CDR3 DNA: TGTGCCAGCAGCCCACCCTTTGGGCGGAGAACTAGCACAGATACGCAGTATTTT; D gene: .; V gene: TRBV11-2; clone size: .; J gene: TRBJ2-3
CDR3 protein: CASSFSGGTQYF; CDR3 DNA: TGTGCCAGCAGCTTCAGCGGAGGGACGCAGTATTTT; D gene: .; V gene: TRBV7-3; clone size: once; J gene: TRBJ2-3
CDR3 protein: CAISGQGAAVGYTF; CDR3 DNA: TGTGCCATCAGTGGCCAGGGGGCTGCAGTCGGCTACACCTTC; D gene: TRBD1; V gene: TRBV10-3; clone size: few; J gene: TRBJ1-2
CDR3 protein: CASSHSGTGGLREQYF; CDR3 DNA: TGCGCCAGCAGCCACTCCGGGACAGGGGGTCTGAGGGAGCAGTACTTC; D gene: TRBD1; V gene: TRBV4-1; clone size: few; J gene: TRBJ2-7
CDR3 protein: CASSQFAFNEKLFF; CDR3 DNA: TGCGCCAGCAGCCAATTCGCCTTTAATGAAAAACTGTTTTTT; D gene: .; V gene: TRBV4-3; clone size: many; J gene: TRBJ1-4
CDR3 protein: CASRWGRGPLCNQPQHF; CDR3 DNA: TGTGCCAGCAGGTGGGGCAGGGGACCCCTCTGCAATCAGCCCCAGCATTTT; D gene: .; V gene: TRBV9; clone size: few; J gene: TRBJ1-5
CDR3 protein: CATSDSADYEQYF; CDR3 DNA: TGTGCCACCAGTGATTCAGCGGACTACGAGCAGTACTTC; D gene: .; V gene: TRBV24-1; clone size: few; J gene: TRBJ2-7
CDR3 protein: CASSPGHRRAFF; CDR3 DNA: TGTGCCAGCAGCCCCGGACATCGGAGGGCTTTCTTT; D gene: .; V gene: TRBV7-9; clone size: few; J gene: TRBJ1-1
CDR3 protein: CASSSSGTSDYNEQFF; CDR3 DNA: TGTGCCAGCAGCTCTTCCGGGACTAGCGACTACAATGAGCAGTTCTTC; D gene: TRBD2; V gene: TRBV11-2; clone size: few; J gene: TRBJ2-1
CDR3 protein: CASSSGILGDQPQHF; CDR3 DNA: TGTGCCAGTAGTTCCGGAATCCTTGGGGATCAGCCCCAGCATTTT; D gene: .; V gene: TRBV19; clone size: .; J gene: TRBJ1-5
CDR3 protein: CSAGGVAVSYEQYF; CDR3 DNA: TGCAGTGCCGGAGGGGTAGCGGTCTCCTACGAGCAGTACTTC; D gene: .; V gene: TRBV20-1; clone size: .; J gene: TRBJ2-7
CDR3 protein: CASSIWDYHLAKNIQYF; CDR3 DNA: TGTGCCAGTAGTATTTGGGACTACCACTTAGCCAAAAACATTCAGTACTTC; D gene: TRBD2; V gene: TRBV19; clone size: .; J gene: TRBJ2-4
CDR3 protein: CASSTSGINTGELFF; CDR3 DNA: TGTGCCAGCAGTACCAGCGGGATTAACACCGGGGAGCTGTTTTTT; D gene: TRBD2; V gene: TRBV12-3/TRBV12-4; clone size: .; J gene: TRBJ2-2
CDR3 protein: CASSQISYTEDTQYF; CDR3 DNA: TGTGCCAGTAGTCAGATATCCTACACGGAAGATACGCAGTATTTT; D gene: .; V gene: TRBV19; clone size: .; J gene: TRBJ2-3
CDR3 protein: CASSLMPGRDRESSYEQYF; CDR3 DNA: TGTGCCAGCAGTCTTATGCCAGGGAGGGACAGAGAAAGCTCCTACGAGCAGTACTTC; D gene: .; V gene: TRBV28; clone size: .; J gene: TRBJ2-7
CDR3 protein: CASSQLAGTNGEQYF; CDR3 DNA: TGTGCCAGCAGCCAACTGGCGGGAACGAATGGGGAGCAGTACTTC; D gene: .; V gene: TRBV14; clone size: .; J gene: TRBJ2-7
CDR3 protein: CASSRSGGNTIYF; CDR3 DNA: TGTGCCAGCAGTCGGTCCGGTGGAAACACCATATATTTT; D gene: .; V gene: TRBV27; clone size: few; J gene: TRBJ1-3
CDR3 protein: CGSSSLRYEQYF; CDR3 DNA: TGTGGCAGTAGTTCCTTGAGGTACGAGCAGTACTTC; D gene: .; V gene: TRBV28; clone size: .; J gene: TRBJ2-7
CDR3 protein: CSASLSNYGYTF; CDR3 DNA: TGCAGTGCTAGTCTATCTAACTATGGCTACACCTTC; D gene: .; V gene: TRBV20-1; clone size: many; J gene: TRBJ1-2
CDR3 protein: CSARQGMVDTQYF; CDR3 DNA: TGCAGTGCTAGGCAGGGTATGGTAGATACGCAGTATTTT; D gene: .; V gene: TRBV20-1; clone size: many; J gene: TRBJ2-3
CDR3 protein: CACSRDRTNEKLFF; CDR3 DNA: TGTGCCTGCAGTAGGGACAGGACTAATGAAAAACTGTTTTTT; D gene: TRBD1; V gene: TRBV28; clone size: .; J gene: TRBJ1-4
CDR3 protein: CASSVRSHSGEQYF; CDR3 DNA: TGTGCCAGCAGCGTAAGGTCCCACTCGGGAGAGCAGTACTTC; D gene: .; V gene: TRBV5-4; clone size: .; J gene: TRBJ2-7
CDR3 protein: CAWSVISYNEQFF; CDR3 DNA: TGTGCCTGGAGTGTCATATCCTACAATGAGCAGTTCTTC; D gene: .; V gene: TRBV30; clone size: few; J gene: TRBJ2-1
CDR3 protein: CASSLSQKNTEAFF; CDR3 DNA: TGTGCCAGCAGCTTATCACAGAAGAACACTGAAGCTTTCTTT; D gene: .; V gene: TRBV7-8; clone size: .; J gene: TRBJ1-1
CDR3 protein: CASSLGQGLHKDGYTF; CDR3 DNA: TGTGCCAGCAGTTTAGGGCAGGGTCTTCATAAGGATGGCTACACCTTC; D gene: .; V gene: TRBV28; clone size: .; J gene: TRBJ1-2
CDR3 protein: CSVEQGATTDTQYF; CDR3 DNA: TGCAGCGTTGAACAGGGAGCAACCACAGATACGCAGTATTTT; D gene: .; V gene: TRBV29-1; clone size: few; J gene: TRBJ2-3
CDR3 protein: CATSRVRANTEAFF; CDR3 DNA: TGTGCCACCAGCAGAGTCAGGGCTAACACTGAAGCTTTCTTT; D gene: .; V gene: TRBV15; clone size: many; J gene: TRBJ1-1
CDR3 protein: CASSIRHDTQYF; CDR3 DNA: TGTGCCAGTAGTATACGGCATGATACGCAGTATTTT; D gene: .; V gene: TRBV19; clone size: .; J gene: TRBJ2-3
CDR3 protein: CANRLRDTLPETQYF; CDR3 DNA: TGTGCCAACAGGCTCCGGGACACTCTCCCAGAGACCCAGTACTTC; D gene: .; V gene: TRBV6-1; clone size: .; J gene: TRBJ2-5
CDR3 protein: CSAIADRADEQYF; CDR3 DNA: TGCAGTGCTATTGCTGACAGGGCCGACGAGCAGTACTTC; D gene: TRBD1; V gene: TRBV20-1; clone size: .; J gene: TRBJ2-7
CDR3 protein: CASSSPAGGKLFF; CDR3 DNA: TGTGCCAGCAGTTCACCGGCCGGGGGAAAACTGTTTTTT; D gene: .; V gene: TRBV27; clone size: many; J gene: TRBJ1-4
CDR3 protein: CASSFSENTEAFF; CDR3 DNA: TGTGCCAGCAGTTTTTCGGAGAACACTGAAGCTTTCTTT; D gene: .; V gene: TRBV12-3/TRBV12-4; clone size: many; J gene: TRBJ1-1
CDR3 protein: CSARDLGYEQYF; CDR3 DNA: TGCAGTGCTAGAGATCTGGGCTACGAGCAGTACTTC; D gene: .; V gene: TRBV20-1; clone size: .; J gene: TRBJ2-7
CDR3 protein: CASSWRGAGMSNQPQHF; CDR3 DNA: TGTGCCAGCAGCTGGCGGGGGGCCGGGATGAGCAATCAGCCCCAGCATTTT; D gene: .; V gene: TRBV27; clone size: .; J gene: TRBJ1-5
CDR3 protein: CTARGYSYEQYF; CDR3 DNA: TGCACGGCCCGGGGGTACTCCTACGAGCAGTACTTC; D gene: .; V gene: TRBV20-1; clone size: few; J gene: TRBJ2-7
CDR3 protein: CACRETGDVDEQFF; CDR3 DNA: TGTGCGTGCCGGGAGACAGGGGATGTGGATGAGCAGTTCTTC; D gene: TRBD1; V gene: TRBV2; clone size: once; J gene: TRBJ2-1
CDR3 protein: CASSLPGFGEQFF; CDR3 DNA: TGTGCCAGCAGTCTACCCGGGTTCGGTGAGCAGTTCTTC; D gene: .; V gene: TRBV27; clone size: many; J gene: TRBJ2-1